The following is a T cell receptor (beta chain) sequence with its context. Its antigen remains unknown. Terminally differentiated effector memory CD45RA+ cells were excluded from the naive CD8 cells, which were CD45RO-negative and positively selected for CCR7. The data are from a study of shared clonotypes between healthy human individuals. On the study more broadly: Each donor's CD8 memory used one plate, CD8 naive two, each CD4 subset three.

Roughly 27,000 T cell genomes, or approximately 0.2 ug DNA, went into the sorted-subset replicate PCRs. Here immunoSEQ multiplex PCR was the method, and the copy in TCRdb shows in-frame clones only, minus some. Here the sample spans some 1,900,000 clones, approximately 95% being singletons. V was pared by 6 bases and J by 1 base, with 5 bases of the junction left unmatched. Per the germline V gene, CDR1 is MNHNS and CDR2 is SASEGT. This CDR3 contains 14 residues. General study findings and limits: The study found about 5% of naive CD4 clonotypes shared across several donors.

The rearrangement uses TRBV6-1 and TRBJ2-7, with 8 bases matching TRBD2. The sequencing input was naive CD8+ T cells sorted from blood. The clonotype originates from a young man in good health. The CDR3 coding sequence is TGTGCCAGCAGGGCGGGGGGCGAGTCCTACGAGCAGTACTTC. Encoded protein: CASRAGGESYEQYF.